This T cell receptor (beta chain) was retrieved from a study of cytomegalovirus exposure and HLA in healthy donors. On this clone itself: Antigen: not known.

With 60 Vbeta and 13 Jbeta primers, the PCR was carried out. Sequenced by immunoSEQ multiplex PCR; TCRdb stores in-frame clones only, minus some. The sample has 140,000 to 150,000 clones, roughly 9.7% seen once; the top ten hold 1.5% to 2%. V lost 4 bases and J lost 1; bases outside the gene matches: 6. The CDR3 has 15 amino acids. Germline V lookup: CDR1 SGHRS, CDR2 YFSETQ. Study-level results: A previous analysis found most TCR beta V segments productive roughly 87% or roughly 30% of the time.

Regarding donors, all were healthy bone marrow donors. The donors, nominally healthy at sampling, likely had unrecorded immune exposures. The source is a man between 50 and 59 years old in good health and CMV-seronegative. The chain joins TRBV5-1 to TRBJ1-1; TRBD1 matches 8 bases. The sample was PBMCs. The chain's CDR3 is CASSKNRGKNTEAFF. In DNA form, the CDR3 reads TGCGCCAGCAGCAAAAACAGGGGGAAGAACACTGAAGCTTTCTTT.